This T cell receptor (beta chain) came from a study of blood T cell repertoires in COVID-19. This clone has only a few counts. Authors' methods: Amplification from reference gene primers served as the basis for estimated nucleated cell counts. The protocol was immunoSEQ multiplex PCR, while the TCRdb copy is restricted to in-frame clones and leaves out a portion. D and trimming come from the DNA, and the V and J calls and clone size come from that table. The table records roughly 160,000 clones, around four fifths of them present only once. The CDR3 spans 15 residues. Germline V lookup: CDR1 SGHRS, CDR2 YFSETQ. V lost 0 bases and J lost 1, with 10 bases in between.

This chain uses TRBV5-1 with TRBJ1-1; D possibly corresponds to TRBD1 (5 bases). The clonotype originates from a woman between 65 and 79 years old who had recovered from COVID-19. Sequencing input: peripheral blood. As DNA, the CDR3 is TGCGCCAGCAGCTTGGGCAGGGTTGGGAACACTGAAGCTTTCTTT. Its protein product is CASSLGRVGNTEAFF.